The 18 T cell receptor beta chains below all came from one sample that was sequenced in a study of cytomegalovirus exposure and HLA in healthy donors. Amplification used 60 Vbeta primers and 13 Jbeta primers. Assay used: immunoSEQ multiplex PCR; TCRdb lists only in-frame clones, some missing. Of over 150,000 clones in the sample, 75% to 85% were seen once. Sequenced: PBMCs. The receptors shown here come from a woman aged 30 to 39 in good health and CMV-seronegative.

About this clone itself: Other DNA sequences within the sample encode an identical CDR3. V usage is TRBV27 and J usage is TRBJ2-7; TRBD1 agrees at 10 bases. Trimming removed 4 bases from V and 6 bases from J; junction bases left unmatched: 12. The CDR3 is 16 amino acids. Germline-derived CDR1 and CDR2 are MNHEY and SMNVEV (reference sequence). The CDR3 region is CASSSSGTGDQGEQYF. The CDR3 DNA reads TGTGCCAGCAGTTCGTCTGGGACAGGGGATCAGGGCGAGCAGTACTTC.

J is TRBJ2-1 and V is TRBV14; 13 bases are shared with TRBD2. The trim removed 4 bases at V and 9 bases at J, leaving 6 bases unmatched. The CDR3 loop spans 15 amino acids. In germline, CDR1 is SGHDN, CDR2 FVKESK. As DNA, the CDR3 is TGTGCCAGCAGCCCCGGGACTAGCGGGATTGGTGAGCAGTTCTTC. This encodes CASSPGTSGIGEQFF.

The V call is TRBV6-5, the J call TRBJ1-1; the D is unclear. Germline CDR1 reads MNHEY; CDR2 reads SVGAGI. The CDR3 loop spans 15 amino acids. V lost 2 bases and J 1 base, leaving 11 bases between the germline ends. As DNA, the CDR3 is TGTGCCAGCAGTTACCCGGCGGCCCCGAACACTGAAGCTTTCTTT. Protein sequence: CASSYPAAPNTEAFF.

CDR3 DNA: TGCGCCAGCAGCCAAGATGGGGCTAGCGGTCGGGGGTATGGGCAGTTCTTC. Protein sequence: CASSQDGASGRGYGQFF. This chain links TRBV4-3 with TRBJ2-1; 7 positions match TRBD2. Germline CDR1 and CDR2: LGHNA and YSLEER. Unmatched junction bases numbered 17, after V lost 0 bases and J lost 12 bases. The CDR3 totals 17 residues.

CDR3 residues: CASSGSGGQPSYEQYF. The CDR3 nucleotides are TGTGCCAGCAGTGGCAGCGGCGGTCAACCCTCCTACGAGCAGTACTTC. The genes are TRBV6-1 and TRBJ2-7, with D maybe TRBD2 (5 bases). The CDR3 is 16 residues long. With 4 bases removed from V and 0 bases from J, the gap between germline ends came to 16 bases. Germline assignment: CDR1 MNHNS and CDR2 SASEGT.

The DNA for the CDR3 is TGTGCCAGCAGCTTAGAAATCATCTCGGGATATGAGCAGTTCTTC. Translation: CASSLEIISGYEQFF. The chain links TRBV7-2 to TRBJ2-1; D is perhaps TRBD2 (5 bases). Trimming pared 1 base from V and 8 bases from J, leaving 15 bases between. The CDR3 runs 15 residues. The V gene's germline CDR1 is SGHTA and CDR2 FQGNSA.

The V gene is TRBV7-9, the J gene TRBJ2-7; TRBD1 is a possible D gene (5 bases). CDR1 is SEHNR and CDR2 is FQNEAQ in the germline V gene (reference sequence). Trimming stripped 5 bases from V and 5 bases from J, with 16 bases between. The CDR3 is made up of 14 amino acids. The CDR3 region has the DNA TGTGCCAGCAGCCAACGGACAAGCACCGACGAGCAGTACTTC. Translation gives CASSQRTSTDEQYF.

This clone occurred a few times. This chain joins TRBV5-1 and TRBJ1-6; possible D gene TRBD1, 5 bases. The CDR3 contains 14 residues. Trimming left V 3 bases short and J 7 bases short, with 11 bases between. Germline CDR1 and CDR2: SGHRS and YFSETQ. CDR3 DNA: TGCGCCAGCAGCTCGCAGGGCGGCAATTCACCCCTCCACTTT. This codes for CASSSQGGNSPLHF.

DNA of the CDR3: TGTGCCAGCAGCCACACGGGAGCGACTCCCGGGGAGCTGTTTTTT. Translating gives CASSHTGATPGELFF. The chain is built from TRBV5-4 and TRBJ2-2; tentatively, D is TRBD2 (6 bases). Trimming took 4 bases from V and 6 from J, leaving 16 bases between them. CDR1 is SGHNT, CDR2 YYREEE, per germline (reference sequence). There are 15 residues in the CDR3.

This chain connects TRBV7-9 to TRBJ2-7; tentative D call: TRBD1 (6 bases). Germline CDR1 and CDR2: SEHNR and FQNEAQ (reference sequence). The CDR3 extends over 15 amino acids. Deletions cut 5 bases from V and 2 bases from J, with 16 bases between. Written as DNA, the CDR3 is TGTGCCAGCAGCCCGGCCGGGACACAGGCCTACGAGCAGTACTTC. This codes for CASSPAGTQAYEQYF.

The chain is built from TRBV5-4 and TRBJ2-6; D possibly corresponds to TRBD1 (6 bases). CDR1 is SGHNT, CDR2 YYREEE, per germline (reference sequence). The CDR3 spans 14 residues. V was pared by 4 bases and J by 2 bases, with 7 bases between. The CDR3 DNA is TGTGCCAGCAGCCCAGGGGCTGGGGCCAACGTCCTGACTTTC. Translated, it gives CASSPGAGANVLTF. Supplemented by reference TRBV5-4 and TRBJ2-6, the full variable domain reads ETGVTQSPTHLIKTRGQQVTLRCSSQSGHNTVSWYQQALGQGPQFIFQYYREEENGRGNFPPRFSGLQFPNYSSELNVNALELDDSALYLCASSPGAGANVLTFGAGSRLTVL.

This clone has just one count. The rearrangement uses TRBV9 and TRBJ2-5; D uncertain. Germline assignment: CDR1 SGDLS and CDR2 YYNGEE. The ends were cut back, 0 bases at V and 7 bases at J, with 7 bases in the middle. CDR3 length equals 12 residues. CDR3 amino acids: CASSVDLGTQYF. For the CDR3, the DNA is TGTGCCAGCAGCGTAGACCTCGGGACCCAGTACTTC.

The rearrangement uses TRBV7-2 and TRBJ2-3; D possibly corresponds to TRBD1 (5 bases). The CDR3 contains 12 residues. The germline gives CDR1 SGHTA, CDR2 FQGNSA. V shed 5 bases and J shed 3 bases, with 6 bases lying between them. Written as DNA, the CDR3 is TGTGCCAGCAGCACAGGAACAGATACGCAGTATTTT. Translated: CASSTGTDTQYF.

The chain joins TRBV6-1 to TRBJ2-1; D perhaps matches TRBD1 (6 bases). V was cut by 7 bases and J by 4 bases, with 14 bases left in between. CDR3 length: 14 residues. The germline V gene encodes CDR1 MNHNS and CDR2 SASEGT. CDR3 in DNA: TGTGCCAGCACCTACCCGACAGGATACAATGAGCAGTTCTTC. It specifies CASTYPTGYNEQFF.

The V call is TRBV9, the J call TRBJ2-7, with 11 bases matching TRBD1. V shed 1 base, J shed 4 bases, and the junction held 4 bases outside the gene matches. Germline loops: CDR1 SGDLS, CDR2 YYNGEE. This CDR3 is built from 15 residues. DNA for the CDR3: TGTGCCAGCAGCGTACACCGGGACAGGGGGTACGAGCAGTACTTC. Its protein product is CASSVHRDRGYEQYF.

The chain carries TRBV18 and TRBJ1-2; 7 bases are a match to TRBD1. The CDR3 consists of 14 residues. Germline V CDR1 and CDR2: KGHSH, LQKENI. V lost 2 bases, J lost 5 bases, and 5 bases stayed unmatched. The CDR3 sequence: CASSPGDSKYGYTF. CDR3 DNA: TGTGCCAGCTCACCAGGGGACAGCAAATATGGCTACACCTTC.

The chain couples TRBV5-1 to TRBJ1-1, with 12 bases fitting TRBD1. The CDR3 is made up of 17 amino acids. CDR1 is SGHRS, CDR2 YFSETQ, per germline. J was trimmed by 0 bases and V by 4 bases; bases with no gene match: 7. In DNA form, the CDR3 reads TGCGCCAGCAGCCTGGTGGGACAGGGGGCTGTGAACACTGAAGCTTTCTTT. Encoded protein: CASSLVGQGAVNTEAFF.

Written as DNA, the CDR3 is TGTGCCAGCAGCTTGGTTAGCGGTAGCGAGCAGTACTTC. Translating it yields CASSLVSGSEQYF. The chain recombines TRBV5-4 with TRBJ2-7, with a possible D match to TRBD2 (6 bases). Germline CDR1 reads SGHNT; CDR2 reads YYREEE (reference sequence). CDR3 length: 13 residues. V lost 0 bases, J lost 6 bases, and 10 bases lay in between.